The clone carrying this T cell receptor (beta chain) showed up just a few times. The target antigen is unknown. These data are taken from a study of Graves' ophthalmopathy and Graves' hyperthyroidism. Overall study results and limits: Among thyroid clonotypes expanded above 0.001 frequency, most also appeared in blood. Ophthalmopathy progression cases were predicted by the model with approximately 66% sensitivity and 72% to 85% specificity.

The CDR3 runs to 13 residues. Trimming left V 11 bases short and J 5 bases short, with 19 bases between. Per germline, CDR1 ENHRY and CDR2 SYGVKD. The hyperthyroidism patients had a new diagnosis of under 2 months' duration and were aged 18 to 65. Sampling about 10 ml of fresh peripheral blood provided the PBMCs. RNA transcripts were the source from which TCR beta CDR3 regions were amplified. First-round RT-PCR with HTBI primers preceded a second-round multiplex PCR. Using its own MiXCR run on the multiplex PCR reads, TCRdb lists one record per CDR3 protein. Here the sample spans hundreds of thousands of distinct CDR3 sequences, more than 20% being singletons.

The genes are TRBV10-3 and TRBJ2-7; D is perhaps TRBD1 or TRBD2 (5 bases each). The sample was peripheral blood. The clonotype comes from a woman between 18 and 29 years old with stable Graves' hyperthyroidism. The CDR3 coding sequence is TGTGCCTTAGGGACGAGCTTGACCAACGAGCAGTACTTC. This translates into CALGTSLTNEQYF.